A selection of T cell receptor beta chains follows, all from one sample in a study of post-analysis software for immune sequencing data. TCRdb re-derived calls from the PCR reads in MiXCR, one entry per CDR3 protein. The sample lists around 440,000 distinct CDR3 sequences, 40% to 55% occurring once. The sequenced sample was blood. These receptors came from a girl between 10 and 17 years old with multiple sclerosis. Each CDR3 is given with its conserved first and last residue. A D gene is named only where the DNA matches it firmly. Only some rows state a clone size, as once, few, many or a class for expanded clones.

j_call,d_call,clone_size,v_call,cdr3_nt,cdr3_aa
TRBJ1-4,NA,few,TRBV10-2,TGCGCCAGCAGTGAGGCGAGGCTCTTCGGGACGATCATCCGAAATGAAAAACTGTTTTTT,CASSEARLFGTIIRNEKLFF
TRBJ2-1,TRBD1,NA,TRBV4-1,TGCGCCAGCAGCCAGGCTCGAGACAGGGGGCTCAATGAGCAGTTCTTC,CASSQARDRGLNEQFF
TRBJ2-1,NA,NA,TRBV12-3/TRBV12-4,TGTGCCAGCGGGGGTCCATACAATGAGCAGTTCTTC,CASGGPYNEQFF
TRBJ2-7,TRBD2,few,TRBV7-2,TGTGCCAGCAGCTACGCCGGGACTAGTGTCTACGAGCAGTACTTC,CASSYAGTSVYEQYF
TRBJ2-7,TRBD1,NA,TRBV27,TGTGCCAGCAGTTTATACGGACAGGGAATCGACGAGCAGTACTTC,CASSLYGQGIDEQYF
TRBJ1-5,NA,few,TRBV27,TGTGCCAGCAGTTTAAACTACGGGTCGATTAATCAGCCCCAGCATTTT,CASSLNYGSINQPQHF
TRBJ2-7,NA,few,TRBV12-3/TRBV12-4,TGTGCCAGCAGTTCCGGTACTTTTTCCTACGAGCAGTACTTC,CASSSGTFSYEQYF
TRBJ1-1,TRBD1,NA,TRBV4-1,TGCGCCAGCAGCCCCCAGGGACAGGGAGGGACTGAAGCTTTCTTT,CASSPQGQGGTEAFF
TRBJ1-1,NA,once,TRBV6-5,TGTGCCAGCAGTTACGTGGGCGGCAGGGGAATCACTGAAGCTTTCTTT,CASSYVGGRGITEAFF
TRBJ1-5,NA,NA,TRBV30,TGTGCCTGGAGTGTGAGCAGATCACAGCCCCAGCATTTT,CAWSVSRSQPQHF
TRBJ1-1,TRBD1,few,TRBV5-1,TGCGCCAGCAGCTTGGCCCAGACAGGGACTGAAGCTTTCTTT,CASSLAQTGTEAFF
TRBJ2-5,TRBD1,NA,TRBV28,TGTGCCAGCAGTTTTCAGGGACAGCAAGAGACCCAGTACTTC,CASSFQGQQETQYF
TRBJ2-4,TRBD2,once,TRBV10-3,TGTGCCATCAGTGAGTCGGCGGGAGGGCCGGACATTCAGTACTTC,CAISESAGGPDIQYF
TRBJ2-3,NA,NA,TRBV2,TGTGCCGGGGGACTCGCCAACACAGATATGCAGTATTTT,CAGGLANTDMQYF
TRBJ1-1,TRBD1,NA,TRBV18,TGTGCCAGCTCACCGGGACAGATAACTGAAGCTTTCTTT,CASSPGQITEAFF
TRBJ2-1,NA,NA,TRBV20-1,TGCAGTGCTAGAGTACGGGGAGAGAACTACAATGAGCAGTTCTTC,CSARVRGENYNEQFF
TRBJ2-3,NA,NA,TRBV7-2,TGTGCCAGCAGCTTAGGGACCATTATGGATACGCAGTATTTT,CASSLGTIMDTQYF
TRBJ2-5,TRBD1,NA,TRBV12-3/TRBV12-4,TGTGCCAGCAGTTTCACGGACAGGGGAAAGACCCAGTACTTC,CASSFTDRGKTQYF
TRBJ2-1,TRBD2,few,TRBV18,TGTGCCAGCTCACCAAGGACTAGCGGGAGTGTATTGAATGAGCAGTTCTTC,CASSPRTSGSVLNEQFF
TRBJ2-1,TRBD2,many,TRBV5-1,TGTGCCAGCAGCCCCACTAGCGGGTCCTACAATGAGCAGTTCTTC,CASSPTSGSYNEQFF
TRBJ1-5,TRBD1,NA,TRBV20-1,TGCAGTGCTAGTCAGGGACAGCGCAATCAGCCCCAGCATTTT,CSASQGQRNQPQHF
TRBJ2-1,TRBD1,NA,TRBV28,TGTGCCGCGCACCCAGGGGGCTCCTACAATGAGCAGTTCTTC,CAAHPGGSYNEQFF
TRBJ2-6,NA,few,TRBV14,TGTGCCAGCAGCCAAGTAAGAGGCTCTGGGGCCAACGTCCTGACTTTC,CASSQVRGSGANVLTF
TRBJ2-1,NA,NA,TRBV6-6,TGTGCCAGCAGTTACTCGGCTGGCGCCTACAATGAGCAGTTCTTC,CASSYSAGAYNEQFF
TRBJ1-2,TRBD1,few,TRBV29-1,TGCAGCGGTCTCACAGGGGGTTATGGCTACACCTTC,CSGLTGGYGYTF
TRBJ2-1,NA,once,TRBV25-1,TGTGCCAGCAGTGAATTCGGAGACAGGATATACAATGAGCAGTTCTTC,CASSEFGDRIYNEQFF
TRBJ2-7,NA,NA,TRBV5-1,TGCGCCAGCAGCGGCAGTAACTACGAGCAGTACTTC,CASSGSNYEQYF
TRBJ1-4,NA,NA,TRBV6-5,TGTGCCAGCAGTTACTCCGCAGGTTTACTGTTTTTT,CASSYSAGLLFF
TRBJ2-3,NA,NA,TRBV6-5,TGTGCCAGCAGTTACTCCTCCCAGGGGGGGACAGATACGCAGTATTTT,CASSYSSQGGTDTQYF
TRBJ2-5,TRBD2,few,TRBV25-1,TGTGCCAGCAGTCGAAAAGCGGGAGGCGGTGAGACCCAGTACTTC,CASSRKAGGGETQYF
TRBJ2-1,TRBD2,few,TRBV7-3,TGTGCCAGCAGCTTATTCCTAGCGGATTACAATGAGCAGTTCTTC,CASSLFLADYNEQFF
TRBJ1-2,NA,NA,TRBV29-1,TGCAGCGTTGGTCAGGACACGTACATGGATGGCTACACCTTC,CSVGQDTYMDGYTF
TRBJ2-1,NA,NA,TRBV2,TGTGCCAGCTGCATTTTTTTAGGGGATGAGCAGTTCTTC,CASCIFLGDEQFF
TRBJ2-7,NA,few,TRBV20-1,TGCAGTGCAAGGATCAGGGACGAGCAGTACTTC,CSARIRDEQYF
TRBJ2-5,TRBD2,NA,TRBV27,TGTGCCAGCAGGCCTCCGGGACTAGCGGGAGTAGAGACCCAGTACTTC,CASRPPGLAGVETQYF
TRBJ2-4,NA,NA,TRBV20-1,TGCAGTGCCACGTACCCACCGGGACATGAAAGTAACATTCAGTACTTC,CSATYPPGHESNIQYF
TRBJ1-2,NA,NA,TRBV9,TGTGCCAGCAGCGTAGAGGGACGTGGTTATGGCTACACCTTC,CASSVEGRGYGYTF
TRBJ2-1,NA,NA,TRBV5-1,TGCGCCAGCAGCTTGATCAGGGGCGAGAATGAGCAGTTCTTC,CASSLIRGENEQFF
TRBJ1-2,NA,NA,TRBV7-3,TGTGCCAGCAGTTTAGACCCCAATGGCCCAGGGGAGGGCTACACCTTC,CASSLDPNGPGEGYTF
TRBJ2-3,NA,few,TRBV11-3,TGTGCCAGCAGCTTCAGTGGGGGTAACACAGATACGCAGTATTTT,CASSFSGGNTDTQYF
TRBJ1-6,NA,NA,TRBV27,TGTGCCAGCAGTTTATTGGGCGACCCACCTAGAAATTCACCCCTCCACTTT,CASSLLGDPPRNSPLHF
TRBJ2-1,NA,few,TRBV4-2,TGTGCCAGCAGCCTTGACCAAGACTCCTACAATGAGCAGTTCTTC,CASSLDQDSYNEQFF
TRBJ2-7,TRBD1,NA,TRBV5-1,TGCGCCAGCAGCAACGACAGGGTATATGACGAGCAGTACTTC,CASSNDRVYDEQYF
TRBJ2-3,NA,NA,TRBV7-9,TGTGCCAGCAGCTTAGTCGGACAGCCAGATACGCAGTATTTT,CASSLVGQPDTQYF
TRBJ2-5,NA,NA,TRBV28,TGTGCCAGCAGTTTCATAGGAGGGAGCGGACAAGAGACCCAGTACTTC,CASSFIGGSGQETQYF
TRBJ2-1,TRBD1,NA,TRBV5-1,TGCGCCAGCAGCTTGGTTCCAGGGGGCGCATCGGACAATGAGCAGTTCTTC,CASSLVPGGASDNEQFF
TRBJ2-7,NA,many,TRBV25-1,TGTGCCAGCAGTGAATACTACGAGCAGTACTTC,CASSEYYEQYF
TRBJ2-7,TRBD1,few,TRBV5-1,TGCGCCAGCAGCCAGGGGGCGAGCTCCTACGAGCAGTACTTC,CASSQGASSYEQYF
TRBJ2-2,TRBD1,NA,TRBV28,TGTGCCAGCGGCCTTGGGACAGGCGGTACCGGGGAGCTGTTTTTT,CASGLGTGGTGELFF
TRBJ1-1,NA,few,TRBV4-1,TGCGCCAGCAGCCAAGATGGTATCGCAGACACTGAAGCTTTCTTT,CASSQDGIADTEAFF